This TCR beta chain was identified in a study of T cells in Graves' hyperthyroidism and ophthalmopathy. From germline, CDR1 is SNHLY and CDR2 FYNNEI. Trimming left V 4 bases short and J 12 bases short, with 10 bases between. This CDR3 region has 11 residues. Template material for amplifying TCR beta CDR3 regions consisted of RNA transcripts. First-round RT-PCR of the TCR CDR3 relied on the HTBI primer set. TCRdb reprocessed the multiplex PCR reads via MiXCR and lists one record per CDR3 protein. The table shows more than 300,000 distinct CDR3 sequences, with approximately 17% occurring only once. Patients affected by ophthalmopathy presented a Clinical Activity Score of at least 3, a NOSPECS grade of at least 4, and disease duration below 3 months.

Sample: blood. The V call is TRBV2, the J call TRBJ1-5; no clear D gene. This receptor was taken from a young man with Graves' ophthalmopathy. CDR3: CASSVLKDQHF. The CDR3, as DNA: TGTGCCAGCAGTGTTTTAAAGGACCAGCATTTT.